The clone carrying this T cell receptor (beta chain) came up a few times. Its cognate antigen is unknown. Trimming at V came to 4 bases and at J to 5 bases, leaving 1 base not matched to a gene. Looked up from germline, CDR1 is SEHNR and CDR2 is FQNEAQ (reference sequence). The CDR3 has 13 residues. Noted time point: pre-sensitization, week 0. Treatment denoted: therapeutic diphenylcyclopropenone sensitization with weekly scalp DPC. These data belong to a study of human T cells and chemical hapten exposure. In the study overall: Patch tests of 0.01% DPC on the upper back were read at 6 days. A mostly female patient group had alopecia areata, totalis or universalis. Findings and limits, study-wide: TCRs at high frequency, those above 1 in 1000, did not change with DPC sensitization. Donors were affected by alopecia, so their immune reaction might vary from that of healthy individuals.

One entry per CDR3 protein, called by TCRdb with MiXCR from the RACE reads. The data show some 84,000 distinct CDR3 sequences, around 8.8% seen once. The rearrangement joins TRBV7-9 to TRBJ2-7; 11 bases are a match to TRBD1. This sample comprised whole blood, obtained in connection with sensitization to the hapten diphenylcyclopropenone (DPC). This clonotype was sampled from a man between 40 and 49 years old with alopecia areata. Some clones in this sample may be carry-over from other donors' samples. CDR3 nucleotide sequence: TGTGCCAGCAGCTGGGACAGGGGGAACGAGCAGTACTTC. This translates into CASSWDRGNEQYF.